Sequencing of this T cell receptor beta chain was carried out in a study of cytomegalovirus exposure and HLA in healthy donors. Study at large: The 90 to 150 validation repertoires matched the roughly 700 first-cohort repertoires in platform, a later analysis reported.

The CDR3 extends over 15 amino acids. V shed 7 bases, J shed 3 bases, and the junction held 8 bases outside the gene matches. CDR1 and CDR2 (germline): ENHRY, SYGVKD. A single count supports this clone. Its target is unknown. General study findings and limits: Listed as cytomegalovirus-associated were 170 or so TCR beta chains.

Clones were sequenced by immunoSEQ multiplex PCR, and TCRdb holds only the in-frame ones, with some missing. The table has more than 300,000 clones, roughly 85% seen once. The rearrangement joins TRBV10-3 to TRBJ2-7, with TRBD2 matching 11 bases. The sample was PBMCs. This clonotype was obtained from a woman younger than 30 in good health and CMV-seronegative. In nucleotides, the CDR3 is TGTGCCATCACTTCCCCGACTAGCGGGAACTACGAGCAGTACTTC. Protein product: CAITSPTSGNYEQYF.